Listed below are T cell receptor beta chains from one sample, sequenced in a study of T cell responses to AZD1222 COVID-19 vaccine. The assay was immunoSEQ multiplex PCR, and TCRdb's table has in-frame clones only and misses some. The sample has 200,000 or so clones, 94% seen once. The sample was peripheral blood, taken on day 0 of AZD1222 vaccination. These receptors were taken from an adult in good health. Each CDR3 is given with its conserved first and last residue. The D gene is left open where the match is weak. For some rows the clone size is stated as once, few or many, or as a class when expanded; others skip it.

D gene,J gene,V gene,clone size,CDR3 DNA,CDR3 protein
NA,TRBJ1-2,TRBV19,NA,TGTGCCAGTAGTACGATCGGGACCGCCAGCCTCTACACCTTC,CASSTIGTASLYTF
NA,TRBJ2-3,TRBV5-1,once,TGCGCCAGCAGCGGAGGACAGAAGTCATTGGGTACGCAGTATTTT,CASSGGQKSLGTQYF
NA,TRBJ1-4,TRBV7-2,NA,TGTGCCAGCAGCTTAGACAGGGAGGGAAAAGGACTGTTTTTT,CASSLDREGKGLFF
NA,TRBJ1-1,TRBV5-1,NA,TGCGCCAGCCTGAACCTCCCCGGGGCGACTGAAGCTTTCTTT,CASLNLPGATEAFF
NA,TRBJ2-2,TRBV6-5,NA,TGTGCCAGCAGTTCCGGACTGTTATTGAACACCGGGGAGCTGTTTTTT,CASSSGLLLNTGELFF
TRBD2,TRBJ2-5,TRBV13,NA,TGTGCCAGCAGCGAGCGGGGTTTTGGCGGGAGGGCCTATGAGACCCAGTACTTC,CASSERGFGGRAYETQYF
NA,TRBJ2-7,TRBV11-2,NA,TGTGCCAGCAGCTTTAGGGTGGGGACTGCGAACTACGAGCAGTACTTC,CASSFRVGTANYEQYF
TRBD1,TRBJ1-2,TRBV18,NA,TGTGCCAGCTCACCGGGACAGGGTGGGGTCTATGGCTACACCTTC,CASSPGQGGVYGYTF
NA,TRBJ1-4,TRBV28,NA,TGTGCCAGCAGTGCAGGGGATGATGAAAAACTGTTTTTT,CASSAGDDEKLFF
TRBD1,TRBJ2-7,TRBV6-1,once,TGTGCCAGCAGTGAACCGAGACAGGGGGCCTCCTACGAGCAGTACTTC,CASSEPRQGASYEQYF
TRBD1,TRBJ1-5,TRBV27,NA,TGTGCCAGCAGTTTACAGGGGGCGGCGGGCAATCAGCCCCAGCATTTT,CASSLQGAAGNQPQHF
NA,TRBJ1-5,TRBV6-4,NA,TGTGCCAGCAGTGAGTCGGGGGCCGGCAATCAGCCCCAGCATTTT,CASSESGAGNQPQHF
TRBD2,TRBJ2-7,TRBV5-1,NA,TGCGCCAGCAGCCCGGGGACTAGCGGATACGAGCAGTACTTC,CASSPGTSGYEQYF
TRBD2,TRBJ2-1,TRBV7-2,NA,TGTGCCAGCAGCTTAGCTAGCGGGAGAATCAACAATGAGCAGTTCTTC,CASSLASGRINNEQFF
TRBD1,TRBJ1-6,TRBV28,NA,TGTGCCAGCAGTAAATCCGGGACAGCTAATTCACCCCTCCACTTT,CASSKSGTANSPLHF
NA,TRBJ1-5,TRBV6-1,NA,TGTGCCAGCAGTGAACTGGGGGCACATACTCAGCCCCAGCATTTT,CASSELGAHTQPQHF
NA,TRBJ1-5,TRBV6-6,once,TGTGCCAGCAGTTACGGCAATCAGCCCCAGCATTTT,CASSYGNQPQHF
NA,TRBJ1-1,TRBV28,NA,TGTGCCAGCAGCCGAGGACAGATGTGGACTGAAGCTTTCTTT,CASSRGQMWTEAFF
NA,TRBJ1-2,TRBV19,NA,TGTGCCAGTAGTATAGCCGAAACCTATGGCTACACCTTC,CASSIAETYGYTF
NA,TRBJ1-1,TRBV28,NA,TGTGCCAGCAGTCCCTTGGATAAGAACACTGAAGCTTTCTTT,CASSPLDKNTEAFF
TRBD2,TRBJ2-1,TRBV5-6,NA,TGTGCCAGCAGCTCCTTAGCGGGTTCCGACTACAATGAGCAGTTCTTC,CASSSLAGSDYNEQFF
TRBD2,TRBJ2-3,TRBV10-1,once,TGCGCCAGCAGTGAGACTAGCGGGAGGGTCACAGATACGCAGTATTTT,CASSETSGRVTDTQYF
NA,TRBJ1-2,TRBV30,NA,TGTGCCTGGAGACGAAATAGTGTCGCGGGCTACACCTTC,CAWRRNSVAGYTF
NA,TRBJ2-3,TRBV28,NA,TGTGCCAGCAGTCCTCGGGCGCCTTCCGGCACAGATACGCAGTATTTT,CASSPRAPSGTDTQYF
NA,TRBJ1-1,TRBV7-6,NA,TGTGCCAGCAGCCAGGGACGGATGAACACTGAAGCTTTCTTT,CASSQGRMNTEAFF
NA,TRBJ1-1,TRBV29-1,NA,TGCAGCGTAGGCCGGCAGGGGATGGTCACTGAAGCTTTCTTT,CSVGRQGMVTEAFF
NA,TRBJ2-7,TRBV30,few,TGTGCCTGGAGTGTCGCCCAGGACTACGAGCAGTACTTC,CAWSVAQDYEQYF
TRBD2,TRBJ2-1,TRBV14,NA,TGTGCCAGCAGCCCACAAGCGGGATGGCGGTACAATGAGCAGTTCTTC,CASSPQAGWRYNEQFF
NA,TRBJ2-7,TRBV28,NA,TGTGCCAGCAGCGCCTTTCACGAGCAGTACTTC,CASSAFHEQYF
NA,TRBJ1-1,TRBV3-1/TRBV3-2,NA,TGTGCCAGCAGCCTAGGGCTGAACACTGAAGCTTTCTTT,CASSLGLNTEAFF
NA,TRBJ2-3,TRBV5-1,NA,TGCGCCAGCAGCCCTCCAGGGGGGCAAGCAGATACGCAGTATTTT,CASSPPGGQADTQYF
NA,TRBJ2-7,TRBV5-1,NA,TGCGCCAGCAGCTTGGTGGGGGAACGCTACGAGCAGTACTTC,CASSLVGERYEQYF
NA,TRBJ2-7,TRBV29-1,NA,TGCAGCGTTGAATTCCCCCCCCTGAGGAACGAGCAGTACTTC,CSVEFPPLRNEQYF
TRBD1,TRBJ1-1,TRBV2,once,TGTGCCAGCAGAGGAACAGGGGGGGGGACTGAAGCTTTCTTT,CASRGTGGGTEAFF
NA,TRBJ2-7,TRBV30,NA,TGTGCCTGGACCCCCGGGACGCCAGGTCACGAGCAGTACTTC,CAWTPGTPGHEQYF
TRBD2,TRBJ2-1,TRBV28,NA,TGTGCCAGCAGTACGACTAGCGGATACAATGAGCAGTTCTTC,CASSTTSGYNEQFF
TRBD2,TRBJ2-7,TRBV19,once,TGTGCCAGCTCCAGGGGACTAGCGTCAGACGAGCAGTACTTC,CASSRGLASDEQYF
NA,TRBJ2-7,TRBV28,NA,TGTGCCAGCAGTTTTAGCAGGTACGAGCAGTACTTC,CASSFSRYEQYF
NA,TRBJ1-2,TRBV3-1/TRBV3-2,NA,TGTGCCAGCAGCCAAGATGAGGGTTGGGGCTACACCTTC,CASSQDEGWGYTF
TRBD2,TRBJ2-1,TRBV28,NA,TGTGCCAGCAGCCCTAGCGGGAGAGCCCCCAATGAGCAGTTCTTC,CASSPSGRAPNEQFF
TRBD1,TRBJ2-2,TRBV6-4,NA,TGTGCCAGCAAGGGACAGGACAGCACCGGGGAGCTGTTTTTT,CASKGQDSTGELFF
NA,TRBJ1-1,TRBV30,NA,TGTGCCTGGAGTAGGGGGACTGAAGCTTTCTTT,CAWSRGTEAFF
NA,TRBJ2-6,TRBV5-5,NA,TGTGCCAGCAGCCAGGCGTCTGGGGCCAACGTCCTGACTTTC,CASSQASGANVLTF
TRBD1,TRBJ2-3,TRBV28,NA,TGTGCCAGCAGACCGGGACAGTTCACAGATACGCAGTATTTT,CASRPGQFTDTQYF
NA,TRBJ2-7,TRBV6-2/TRBV6-3,NA,TGTGCCAGCAGTCCGCCGGCGAACGGGGAGCAGTACTTC,CASSPPANGEQYF
NA,TRBJ2-7,TRBV11-2,few,TGTGCCAGCAGCTTAGGATCCGAGCAGTACTTC,CASSLGSEQYF
NA,TRBJ1-5,TRBV10-3,NA,TGTGCCATCAGTGAGGTGGCAGGGGAGCAGCCCCAGCATTTT,CAISEVAGEQPQHF
NA,TRBJ1-3,TRBV4-2,NA,TGTGCCAGCAGCCAACTTGACCACTCTGGAAACACCATATATTTT,CASSQLDHSGNTIYF
NA,TRBJ2-3,TRBV10-3,NA,TGTGCCATCAGTGAGATGGGGCCAGATACGCAGTATTTT,CAISEMGPDTQYF
NA,TRBJ2-1,TRBV27,NA,TGTGCCAGCAGTTTTAGCGCCAATGAGCAGTTCTTC,CASSFSANEQFF
TRBD1,TRBJ1-5,TRBV19,once,TGTGCCAGTAAAACCGGGACAGGGGCACGGCAGCCCCAGCATTTT,CASKTGTGARQPQHF
TRBD2,TRBJ2-1,TRBV7-8,NA,TGTGCCAGCAGCTTGTCCCCTAGCGGGAGATCGAATGAGCAGTTCTTC,CASSLSPSGRSNEQFF
NA,TRBJ2-7,TRBV7-2,once,TGTGCCAGCAGCTTTTTACAGGGCTACGAGCAGTACTTC,CASSFLQGYEQYF